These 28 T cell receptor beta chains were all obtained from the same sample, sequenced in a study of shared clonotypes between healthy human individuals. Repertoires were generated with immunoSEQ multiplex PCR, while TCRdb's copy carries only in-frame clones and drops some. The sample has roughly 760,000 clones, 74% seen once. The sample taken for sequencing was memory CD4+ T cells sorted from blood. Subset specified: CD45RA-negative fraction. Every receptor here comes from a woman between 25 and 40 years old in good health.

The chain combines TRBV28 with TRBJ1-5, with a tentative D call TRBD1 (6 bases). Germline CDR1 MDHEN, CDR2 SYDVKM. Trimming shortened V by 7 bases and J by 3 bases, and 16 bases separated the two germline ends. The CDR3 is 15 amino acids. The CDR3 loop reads CASNRPGEVNQPQHF. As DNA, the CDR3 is TGTGCCAGCAACCGCCCAGGGGAGGTCAATCAGCCCCAGCATTTT.

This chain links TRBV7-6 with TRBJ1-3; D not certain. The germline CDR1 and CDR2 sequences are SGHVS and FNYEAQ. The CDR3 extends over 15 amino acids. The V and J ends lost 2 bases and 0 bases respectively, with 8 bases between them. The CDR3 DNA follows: TGTGCCAGCAGCTTATCGAAAAGCTCTGGAAACACCATATATTTT. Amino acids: CASSLSKSSGNTIYF.

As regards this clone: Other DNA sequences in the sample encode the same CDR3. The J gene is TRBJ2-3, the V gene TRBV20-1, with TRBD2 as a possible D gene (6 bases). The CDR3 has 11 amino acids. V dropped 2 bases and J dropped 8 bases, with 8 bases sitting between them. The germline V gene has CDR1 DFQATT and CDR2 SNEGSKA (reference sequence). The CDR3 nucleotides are TGCAGTGCTAGACAGGGAGGTACGCAGTATTTT. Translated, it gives CSARQGGTQYF.

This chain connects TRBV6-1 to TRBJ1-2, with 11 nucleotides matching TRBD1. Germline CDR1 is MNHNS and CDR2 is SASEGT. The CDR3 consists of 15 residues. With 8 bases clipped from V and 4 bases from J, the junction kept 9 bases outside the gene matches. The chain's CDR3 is CASERAGTGGYGYTF. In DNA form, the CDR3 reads TGTGCCAGCGAACGAGCCGGGACAGGGGGCTATGGCTACACCTTC.

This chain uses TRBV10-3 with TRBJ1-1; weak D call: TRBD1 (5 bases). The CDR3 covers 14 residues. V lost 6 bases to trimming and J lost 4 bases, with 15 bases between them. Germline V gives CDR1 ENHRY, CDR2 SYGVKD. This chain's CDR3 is CAISVDTSTTEAFF. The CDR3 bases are TGTGCCATCAGCGTGGACACCTCGACCACTGAAGCTTTCTTT.

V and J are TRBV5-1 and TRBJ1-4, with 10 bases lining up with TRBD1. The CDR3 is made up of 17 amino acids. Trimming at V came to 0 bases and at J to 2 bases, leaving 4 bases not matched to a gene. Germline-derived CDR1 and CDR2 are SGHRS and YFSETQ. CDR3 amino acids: CASSLGGTGDTNEKLFF. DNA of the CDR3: TGCGCCAGCAGCTTGGGAGGGACAGGGGACACTAATGAAAAACTGTTTTTT.

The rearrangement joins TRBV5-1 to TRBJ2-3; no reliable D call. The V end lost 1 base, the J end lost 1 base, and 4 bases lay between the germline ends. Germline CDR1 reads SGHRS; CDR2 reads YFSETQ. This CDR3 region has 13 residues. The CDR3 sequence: CASSLIGTDTQYF. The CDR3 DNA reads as TGCGCCAGCAGCTTGATCGGCACAGATACGCAGTATTTT.

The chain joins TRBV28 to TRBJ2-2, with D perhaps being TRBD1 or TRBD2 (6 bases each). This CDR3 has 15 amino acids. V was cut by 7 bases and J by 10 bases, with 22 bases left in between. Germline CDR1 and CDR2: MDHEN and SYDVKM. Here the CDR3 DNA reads TGTGCCAGCAAGAGAGGGGGGCAGAGGAGCGAGGAGCTGTTTTTT. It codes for CASKRGGQRSEELFF.

Written as DNA, the CDR3 is TGTGCCAGCAGTTACCGGACAGCTAACTATGGCTACACCTTC. This gives the protein CASSYRTANYGYTF. J is TRBJ1-2 and V is TRBV27; possible D gene TRBD1, 6 bases. V dropped 4 bases and J dropped 0 bases, with 9 bases sitting between them. Germline assignment: CDR1 MNHEY and CDR2 SMNVEV (reference sequence). The CDR3 runs to 14 residues.

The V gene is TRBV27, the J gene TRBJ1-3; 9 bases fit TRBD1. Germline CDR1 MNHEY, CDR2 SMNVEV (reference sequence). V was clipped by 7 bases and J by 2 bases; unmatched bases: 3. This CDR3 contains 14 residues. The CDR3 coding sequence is TGTGCCAGCACCCGGACAGGGGCTGGAAACACCATATATTTT. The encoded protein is CASTRTGAGNTIYF.

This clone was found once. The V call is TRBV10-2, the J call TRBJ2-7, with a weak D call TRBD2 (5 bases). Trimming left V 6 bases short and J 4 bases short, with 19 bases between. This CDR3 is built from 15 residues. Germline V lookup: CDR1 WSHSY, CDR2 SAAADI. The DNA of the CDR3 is TGCGCCAGCAGGGCCCCAGAGGGAGATATATACGAGCAGTACTTC. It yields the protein CASRAPEGDIYEQYF.

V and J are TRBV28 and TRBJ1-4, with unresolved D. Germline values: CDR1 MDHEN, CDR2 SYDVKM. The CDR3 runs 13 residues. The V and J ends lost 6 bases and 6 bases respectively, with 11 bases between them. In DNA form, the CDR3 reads TGTGCCAGCAGGCACAGTCCTGATGAAAAACTGTTTTTT. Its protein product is CASRHSPDEKLFF.

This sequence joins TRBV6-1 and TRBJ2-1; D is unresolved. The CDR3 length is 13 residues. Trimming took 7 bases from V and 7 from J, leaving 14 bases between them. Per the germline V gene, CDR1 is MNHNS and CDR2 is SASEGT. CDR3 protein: CASTPRRGNEQFF. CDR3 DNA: TGTGCCAGCACTCCGAGGAGAGGAAATGAGCAGTTCTTC.

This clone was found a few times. CDR3 in amino acids: CASSIELGRQPQHF. DNA for the CDR3: TGTGCCAGTAGTATAGAGTTGGGAAGACAGCCCCAGCATTTT. The gene calls are TRBV19 and TRBJ1-5; D call uncertain. The CDR3 consists of 14 residues. The germline V gene has CDR1 LNHDA and CDR2 SQIVND (reference sequence). V lost 0 bases and J lost 7, with 10 bases in between.

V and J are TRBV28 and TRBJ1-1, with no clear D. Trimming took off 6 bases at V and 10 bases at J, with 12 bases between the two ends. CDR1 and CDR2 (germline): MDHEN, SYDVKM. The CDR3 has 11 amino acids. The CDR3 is CASSPSGRAFF. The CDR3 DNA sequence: TGTGCCAGCAGCCCTAGTGGGCGAGCTTTCTTT.

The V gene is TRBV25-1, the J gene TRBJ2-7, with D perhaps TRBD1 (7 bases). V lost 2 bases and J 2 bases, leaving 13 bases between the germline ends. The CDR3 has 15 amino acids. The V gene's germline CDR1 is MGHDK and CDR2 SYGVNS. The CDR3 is CASSERGTDPYEQYF. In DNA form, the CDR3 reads TGTGCCAGCAGTGAACGGGGGACAGATCCCTACGAGCAGTACTTC.

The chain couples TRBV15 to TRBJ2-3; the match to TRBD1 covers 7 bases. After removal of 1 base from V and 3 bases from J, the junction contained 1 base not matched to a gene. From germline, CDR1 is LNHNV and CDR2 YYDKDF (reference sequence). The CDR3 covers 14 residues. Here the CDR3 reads CATSRGQGTDTQYF. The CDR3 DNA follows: TGTGCCACCAGCAGAGGACAGGGAACAGATACGCAGTATTTT.

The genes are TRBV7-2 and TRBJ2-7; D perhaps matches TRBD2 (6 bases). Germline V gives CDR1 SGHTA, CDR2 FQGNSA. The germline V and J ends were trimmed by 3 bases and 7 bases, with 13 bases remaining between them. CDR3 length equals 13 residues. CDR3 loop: CASSFSPEGEQYF. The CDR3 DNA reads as TGTGCCAGCAGCTTTTCTCCGGAGGGGGAGCAGTACTTC. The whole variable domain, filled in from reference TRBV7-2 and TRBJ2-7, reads GAGVSQSPSNKVTEKGKDVELRCDPISGHTALYWYRQSLGQGLEFLIYFQGNSAPDKSGLPSDRFSAERTGGSVSTLTIQRTQQEDSAVYLCASSFSPEGEQYFGPGTRLTVT.

In DNA form, the CDR3 reads TGTGCCAGCAGTTATGATCATTCTAACTATGGCTACACCTTC. Protein product: CASSYDHSNYGYTF. The V call is TRBV6-5, the J call TRBJ1-2; D remains unclear. The CDR3 runs 14 residues. The V gene lost 3 bases and the J gene lost 0 bases, with 8 bases spanning the gap. From germline, CDR1 is MNHEY and CDR2 SVGAGI.

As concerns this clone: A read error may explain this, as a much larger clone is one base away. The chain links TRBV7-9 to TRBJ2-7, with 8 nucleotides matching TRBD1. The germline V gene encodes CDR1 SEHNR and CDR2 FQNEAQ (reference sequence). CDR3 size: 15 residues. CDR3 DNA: TGTGCCAGCAGCGTTGGACAGGGAAGCTCCTACGGGCAGTACTTC. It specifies CASSVGQGSSYGQYF.

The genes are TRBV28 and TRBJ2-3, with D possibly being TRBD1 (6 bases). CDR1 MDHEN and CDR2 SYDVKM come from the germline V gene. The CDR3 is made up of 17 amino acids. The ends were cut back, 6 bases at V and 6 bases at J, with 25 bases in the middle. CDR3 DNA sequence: TGTGCCAGCAGGCGCGGCCTGGGCAGGGGCGTTGTGGATACGCAGTATTTT. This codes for CASRRGLGRGVVDTQYF.

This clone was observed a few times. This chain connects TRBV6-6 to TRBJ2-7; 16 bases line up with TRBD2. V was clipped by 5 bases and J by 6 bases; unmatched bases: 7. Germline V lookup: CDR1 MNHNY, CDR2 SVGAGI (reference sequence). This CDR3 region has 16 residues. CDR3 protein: CASSAGTSGRDVEQYF. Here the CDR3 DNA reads TGTGCCAGCAGTGCCGGGACTAGCGGGAGGGACGTCGAGCAGTACTTC.

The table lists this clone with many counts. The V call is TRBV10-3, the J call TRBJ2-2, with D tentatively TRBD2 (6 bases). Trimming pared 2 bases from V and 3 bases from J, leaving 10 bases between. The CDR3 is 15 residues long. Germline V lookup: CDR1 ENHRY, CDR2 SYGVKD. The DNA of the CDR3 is TGTGCCATCAGTGAGCGGGAGACCTACACCGGGGAGCTGTTTTTT. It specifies CAISERETYTGELFF.

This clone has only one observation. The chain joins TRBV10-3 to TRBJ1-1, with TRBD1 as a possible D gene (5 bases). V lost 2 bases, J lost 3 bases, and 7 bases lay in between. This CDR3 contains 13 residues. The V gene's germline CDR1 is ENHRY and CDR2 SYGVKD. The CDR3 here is CAISEQQDTEAFF. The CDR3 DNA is TGTGCCATCAGTGAGCAACAGGACACTGAAGCTTTCTTT.

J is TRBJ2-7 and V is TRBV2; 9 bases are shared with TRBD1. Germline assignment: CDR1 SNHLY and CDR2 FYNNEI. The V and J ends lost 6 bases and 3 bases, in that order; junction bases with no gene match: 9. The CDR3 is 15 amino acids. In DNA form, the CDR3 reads TGTGCCAGCAGCCCCCTGGGGACAGGGTACTACGAGCAGTACTTC. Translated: CASSPLGTGYYEQYF.

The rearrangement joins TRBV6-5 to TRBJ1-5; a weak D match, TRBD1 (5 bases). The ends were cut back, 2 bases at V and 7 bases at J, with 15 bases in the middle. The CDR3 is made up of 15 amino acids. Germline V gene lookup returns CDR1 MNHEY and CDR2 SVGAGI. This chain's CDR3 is CASSYDGGEYQPQHF. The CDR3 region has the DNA TGTGCCAGCAGTTACGATGGGGGGGAGTACCAGCCCCAGCATTTT.

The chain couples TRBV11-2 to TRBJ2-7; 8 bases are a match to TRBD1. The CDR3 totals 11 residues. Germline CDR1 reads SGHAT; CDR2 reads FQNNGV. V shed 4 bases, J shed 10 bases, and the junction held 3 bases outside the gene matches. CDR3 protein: CASSSGQGQYF. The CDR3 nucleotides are TGTGCCAGCAGCTCAGGACAGGGCCAGTACTTC.

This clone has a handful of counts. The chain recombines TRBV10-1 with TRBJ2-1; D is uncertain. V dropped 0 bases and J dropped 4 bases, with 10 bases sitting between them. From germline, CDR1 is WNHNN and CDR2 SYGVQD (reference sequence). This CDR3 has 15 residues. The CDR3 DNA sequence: TGCGCCAGCAGTGAGTCCCGGGCACTGTACAATGAGCAGTTCTTC. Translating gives CASSESRALYNEQFF.